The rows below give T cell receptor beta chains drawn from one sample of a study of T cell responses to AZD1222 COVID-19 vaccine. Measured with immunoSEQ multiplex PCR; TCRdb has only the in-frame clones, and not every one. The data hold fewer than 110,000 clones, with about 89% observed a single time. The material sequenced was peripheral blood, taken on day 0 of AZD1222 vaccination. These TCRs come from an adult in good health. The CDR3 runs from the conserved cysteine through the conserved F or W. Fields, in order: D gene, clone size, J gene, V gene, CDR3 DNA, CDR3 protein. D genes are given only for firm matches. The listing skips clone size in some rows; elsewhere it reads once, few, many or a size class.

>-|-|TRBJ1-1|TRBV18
TGTGCCAGCTCACAATGGGACGGAATGAACACTGAAGCTTTCTTT
CASSQWDGMNTEAFF
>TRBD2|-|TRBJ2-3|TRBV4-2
TGTGCCAGCAGCCGGCGGGGGCCTAGCGGGAGTGGAAGCACAGATACGCAGTATTTT
CASSRRGPSGSGSTDTQYF
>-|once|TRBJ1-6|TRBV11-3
TGTGCCAGCAGCTTCGGGGGGGGTGAGGATTCACCCCTCCACTTT
CASSFGGGEDSPLHF
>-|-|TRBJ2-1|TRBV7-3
TGTGCCAGCAGCCGTACTGATGGGGGCTACAATGAGCAGTTCTTC
CASSRTDGGYNEQFF
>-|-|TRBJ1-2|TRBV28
TGTGCCAGTTCCAGGGGATGGGATGGCTACACCTTC
CASSRGWDGYTF
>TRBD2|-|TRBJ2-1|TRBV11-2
TGTGCCAGCAGCTTCACTAGCGGGAGGGCATCGGGTGAGCAGTTCTTC
CASSFTSGRASGEQFF
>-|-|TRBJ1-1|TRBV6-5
TGTGCCAGCAGCTCAAATAACAGGGCGGACACTGAAGCTTTCTTT
CASSSNNRADTEAFF
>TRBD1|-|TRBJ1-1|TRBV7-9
TGTGCCAGCAGCTCCCGGACAGGGAACACTGAAGCTTTCTTT
CASSSRTGNTEAFF
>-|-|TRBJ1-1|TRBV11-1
TGTGCCAGCAGCTTTACCCAGGGTGGTACTGAAGCTTTCTTT
CASSFTQGGTEAFF
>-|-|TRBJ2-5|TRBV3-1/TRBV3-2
TGTGCCAGCAGCCTCTCCGGGACTCAAGAGACCCAGTACTTC
CASSLSGTQETQYF
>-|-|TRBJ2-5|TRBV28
TGTGCCAGCTGGGGGTCCGGGGAGACCCAGTACTTC
CASWGSGETQYF
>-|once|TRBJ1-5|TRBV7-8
TGTGCCAGCAGCCTTAGGGGGGCCCTTGGCAATCAGCCCCAGCATTTT
CASSLRGALGNQPQHF
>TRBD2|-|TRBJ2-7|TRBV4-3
TGCGCCAGCAGCCTTGCCGGGACTAGCGGGTCCTACGAGCAGTACTTC
CASSLAGTSGSYEQYF
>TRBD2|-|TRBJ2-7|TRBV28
TGTGCCAGCAGCCGTCTTAGCGGGAGAAGGGCCGAGCAGTACTTC
CASSRLSGRRAEQYF
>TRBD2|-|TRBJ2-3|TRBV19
TGTGCCAGTAGTTTAGAAGTATTGCGGCTAGCGGGAATTACTAGCACAGATACGCAGTATTTT
CASSLEVLRLAGITSTDTQYF
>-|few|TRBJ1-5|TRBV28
TGTGCCGGACAAACAGGGTTCAATCAGCCCCAGCATTTT
CAGQTGFNQPQHF
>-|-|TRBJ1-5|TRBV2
TGTGCCAGCAGTGGATCAGGGACATACCAGCCCCAGCATTTT
CASSGSGTYQPQHF
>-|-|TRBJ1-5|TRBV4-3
TGCGCCAGCAGCCCATGGTTGACAGATAATCAGCCCCAGCATTTT
CASSPWLTDNQPQHF
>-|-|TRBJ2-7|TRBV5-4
TGTGCCAGCAGTCCAAGCGGTGGATACGAGCAGTACTTC
CASSPSGGYEQYF
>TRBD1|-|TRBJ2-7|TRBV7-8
TGTGCCAGCAGCTACCGGACAGGACAATACTACGAGCAGTACTTC
CASSYRTGQYYEQYF
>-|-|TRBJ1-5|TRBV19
TGTGCCACCCCCATCGTGAATCAGCCCCAGCATTTT
CATPIVNQPQHF
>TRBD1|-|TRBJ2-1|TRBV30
TGTGCAAGAATCACAGGGGGCGCGGACAATGAGCAGTTCTTC
CARITGGADNEQFF
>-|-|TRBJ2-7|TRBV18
TGTGCCAGCTCAGCCGGGACTCTTAGAACCTACGAGCAGTACTTC
CASSAGTLRTYEQYF
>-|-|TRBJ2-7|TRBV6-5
TGTGCCAGCTCCTTTGACAGGAGTTACGAGCAGTACTTC
CASSFDRSYEQYF
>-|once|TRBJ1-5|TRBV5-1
TGCGCCAGCAGCCCTGACGAGCCGTCATTGGCCCAGCATTTT
CASSPDEPSLAQHF
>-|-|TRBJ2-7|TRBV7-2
TGTGCCAGCAGCACCGGGACAACCTACGAGCAGTACTTC
CASSTGTTYEQYF
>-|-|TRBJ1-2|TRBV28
TGTGCCAGCAGGCCACCGGGGCCTTCCTATGGCTACACCTTC
CASRPPGPSYGYTF
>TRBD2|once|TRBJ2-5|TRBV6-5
TGTGCCAGCAAGCTTAGCGGGGCCCAAGAGACCCAGTACTTC
CASKLSGAQETQYF
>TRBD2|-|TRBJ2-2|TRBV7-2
TGTGCCAGCAGGCGGGAGAGAAACACCGGGGAGCTGTTTTTT
CASRRERNTGELFF
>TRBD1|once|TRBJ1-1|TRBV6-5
TGTGCCAGCAGTTACTCCACAGGGGGCGCTTATAGTGAAGCTTTCTTT
CASSYSTGGAYSEAFF
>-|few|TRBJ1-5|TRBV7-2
TGTGCCAGCAGTCTAAACCGAGAGAGCCCCCAGCATTTT
CASSLNRESPQHF
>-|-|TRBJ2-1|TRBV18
TGTGCCAGCTCACCTCGGACAGACTACAATGAGCAGTTCTTC
CASSPRTDYNEQFF
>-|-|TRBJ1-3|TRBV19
TGTGCCAGCCAGACCGAATACTCTGGAAACACCATATATTTT
CASQTEYSGNTIYF
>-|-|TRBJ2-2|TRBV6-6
TGTGCCAGCAGCCTTTTGGTTGGGGAGCTGTTTTTT
CASSLLVGELFF
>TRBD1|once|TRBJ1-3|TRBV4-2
TGTGCCAGCAGCCGGGATAGGAACACCGGGACAGGGAGTGGAAACACCATATATTTT
CASSRDRNTGTGSGNTIYF
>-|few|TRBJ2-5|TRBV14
TGTGCCAGCAGCCAAGAGCGCCGGATCGTTCAAGAGACCCAGTACTTC
CASSQERRIVQETQYF
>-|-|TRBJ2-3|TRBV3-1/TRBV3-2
TGTGCCAGCAGCCTTGGGCCAGATACGCAGTATTTT
CASSLGPDTQYF
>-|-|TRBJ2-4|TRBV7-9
TGTGCCAGCAGCTTAGGGACAGCAAAAAACATTCAGTACTTC
CASSLGTAKNIQYF
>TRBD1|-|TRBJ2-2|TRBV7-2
TGTGCCAGCAGCCTCCCAGGGGGCCATATGTCCGGGGAGCTGTTTTTT
CASSLPGGHMSGELFF
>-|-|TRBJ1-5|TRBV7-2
TGTGCCAGCAGCTCCGCAGGGACCTACAATCAGCCCCAGCATTTT
CASSSAGTYNQPQHF
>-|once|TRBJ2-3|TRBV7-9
TGTGCCAGCAGCTCAACAGGGTTGGCAGATACGCAGTATTTT
CASSSTGLADTQYF
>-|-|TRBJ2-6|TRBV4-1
TGCGCCAGCAGCCAAGAGGCGAAACCTGGGGCCAACGTCCTGACTTTC
CASSQEAKPGANVLTF
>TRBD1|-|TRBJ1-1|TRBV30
TGTGCCTACTCGGACAGGGGGTGGACTGAAGCTTTCTTT
CAYSDRGWTEAFF
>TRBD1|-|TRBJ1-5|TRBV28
TGTGCCAGCAGGGGAGGTGGGACAGGGTTGGGAGTGGGTCAGCCCCAGCATTTT
CASRGGGTGLGVGQPQHF
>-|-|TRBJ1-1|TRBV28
TGTGCCAGCAGTTCGCCGGGGACCACACACGGAGCTTTCTTT
CASSSPGTTHGAFF
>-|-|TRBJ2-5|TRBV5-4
TGTGCCAGCAGCTTGGGGGGGGCTGTCCAAGAGACCCAGTACTTC
CASSLGGAVQETQYF
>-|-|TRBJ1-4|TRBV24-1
TGTGCCACCAGTGATTTCGAAGGTCAAAAACTGTTTTTT
CATSDFEGQKLFF
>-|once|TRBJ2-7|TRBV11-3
TGTGCCAGCAGCTTATTAGGGGCGACCTACGAGCAGTACTTC
CASSLLGATYEQYF
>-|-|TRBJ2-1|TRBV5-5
TGTGCCAGCAGCCCCGGACCCAACTCCTACAATGAGCAGTTCTTC
CASSPGPNSYNEQFF
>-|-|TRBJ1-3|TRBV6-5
TGTGCCAGCAGTTACGATGGGACGGTCGGAAACACCATATATTTT
CASSYDGTVGNTIYF